This T cell receptor (beta chain) was profiled in a study of T cell responses to AZD1222 COVID-19 vaccine. Overall study results and limits: Possibly, clonal diversity was underestimated; donors were largely white British and included more females. Vaccine-associated CD4 TCRs ranged over spike, dominating at 160-218 and 743-854. There were repertoire samples only from the period after the peak T cell response. Elevations in Spike-specific TCR breadth and depth followed administration of two AZD1222 doses.

Concerning this clone itself: Its antigen is as yet unknown.

Germline V gene lookup returns CDR1 MDHEN and CDR2 SYDVKM. This CDR3 comprises 14 residues. V lost 4 bases and J 1 base, leaving 11 bases between the germline ends. The repertoire was sequenced with immunoSEQ multiplex PCR; TCRdb's copy has only in-frame clones and lacks some. The data contain 250,000 to 300,000 clones, approximately 94% of them seen just once; the ten biggest clones take up 0.55%. The receptor was derived from an adult who received the AZD1222 COVID-19 vaccine. This chain links TRBV28 with TRBJ2-7; the D call may be TRBD1 or TRBD2 (6 bases each). The source material was peripheral blood, sampled 28 days after the second AZD1222 dose. CDR3 loop: CASSWGAPSYEQYF. In nucleotides, the CDR3 is TGTGCCAGCAGTTGGGGGGCCCCGTCCTACGAGCAGTACTTC. Supplemented by reference TRBV28 and TRBJ2-7, the full variable domain reads DVKVTQSSRYLVKRTGEKVFLECVQDMDHENMFWYRQDPGLGLRLIYFSYDVKMKEKGDIPEGYSVSREKKERFSLILESASTNQTSMYLCASSWGAPSYEQYFGPGTRLTVT.